This entry is about one TCR beta chain. In germline, CDR1 is SGHTS, CDR2 YDEGEE. This CDR3 region has 16 residues. Germline trimming cut 0 bases from V and 3 bases from J; bases unmatched to any gene: 6. TCRdb keeps only in-frame clones here, not all; method: immunoSEQ multiplex PCR. The repertoire holds a few hundred thousand clones, with about 88% as singletons. This record belongs to a study of blood T cell repertoires in COVID-19. Sequences were obtained from peripheral blood. The rearrangement joins TRBV5-8 to TRBJ2-3; 8 bases are a match to TRBD2. The origin of this receptor is a man between 60 and 75 years old who had recovered from COVID-19. The CDR3 sequence is CASSLVAGGITDTQYF. The CDR3 DNA sequence: TGTGCCAGCAGCTTGGTTGCGGGGGGAATAACAGATACGCAGTATTTT.